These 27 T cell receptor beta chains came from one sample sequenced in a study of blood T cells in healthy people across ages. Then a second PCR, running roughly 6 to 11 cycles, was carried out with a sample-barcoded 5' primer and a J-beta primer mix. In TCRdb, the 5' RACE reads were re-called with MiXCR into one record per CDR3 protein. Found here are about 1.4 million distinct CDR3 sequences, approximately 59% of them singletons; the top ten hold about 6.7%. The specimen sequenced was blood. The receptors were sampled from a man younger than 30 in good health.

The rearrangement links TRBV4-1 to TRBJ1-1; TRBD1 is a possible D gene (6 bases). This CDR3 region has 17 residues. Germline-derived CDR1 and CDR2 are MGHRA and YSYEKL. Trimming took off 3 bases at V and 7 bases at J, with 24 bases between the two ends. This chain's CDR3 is CASSQPLRGRGRDEAFF. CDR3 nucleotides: TGCGCCAGCAGCCAGCCCCTTCGCGGGCGGGGGCGAGATGAAGCTTTCTTT.

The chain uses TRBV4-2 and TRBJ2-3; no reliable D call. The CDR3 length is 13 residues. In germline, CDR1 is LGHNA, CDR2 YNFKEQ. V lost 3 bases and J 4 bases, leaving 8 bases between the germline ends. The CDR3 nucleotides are TGTGCCAGCAGCCACGGTGGGGCAGATACGCAGTATTTT. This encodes CASSHGGADTQYF.

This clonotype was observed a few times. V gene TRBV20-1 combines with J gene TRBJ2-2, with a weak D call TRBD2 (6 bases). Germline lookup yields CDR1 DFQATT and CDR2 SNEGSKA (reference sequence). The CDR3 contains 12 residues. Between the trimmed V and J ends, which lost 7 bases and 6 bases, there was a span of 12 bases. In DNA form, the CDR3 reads TGCAGTGGTAGCGGTTCGGCCGGGGAGCTGTTTTTT. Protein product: CSGSGSAGELFF.

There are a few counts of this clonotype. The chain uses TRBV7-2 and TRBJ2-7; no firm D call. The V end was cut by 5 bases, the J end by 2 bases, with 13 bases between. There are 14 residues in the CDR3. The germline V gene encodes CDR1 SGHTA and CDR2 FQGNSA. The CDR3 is CASSPAPGPYEQYF. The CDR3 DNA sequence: TGTGCCAGCAGCCCCGCCCCGGGCCCCTACGAGCAGTACTTC.

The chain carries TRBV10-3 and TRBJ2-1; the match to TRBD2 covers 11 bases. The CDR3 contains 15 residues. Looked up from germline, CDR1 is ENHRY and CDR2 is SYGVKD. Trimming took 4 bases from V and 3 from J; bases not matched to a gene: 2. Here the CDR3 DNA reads TGTGCCATCAGTGGGGGGACTAGCGGCTACAATGAGCAGTTCTTC. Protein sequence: CAISGGTSGYNEQFF.

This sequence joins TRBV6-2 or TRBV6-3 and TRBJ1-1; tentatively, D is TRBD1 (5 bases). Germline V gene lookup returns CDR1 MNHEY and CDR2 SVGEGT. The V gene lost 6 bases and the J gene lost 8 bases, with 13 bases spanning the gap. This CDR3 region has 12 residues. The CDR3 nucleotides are TGTGCCAGCAGGCAGACAGCGCTGGAAGCTTTCTTT. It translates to CASRQTALEAFF.

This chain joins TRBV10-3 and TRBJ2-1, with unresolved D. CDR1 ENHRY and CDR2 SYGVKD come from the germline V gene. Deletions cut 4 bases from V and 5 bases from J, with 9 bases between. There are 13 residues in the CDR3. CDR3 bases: TGTGCCATCAGTGTCACCTCTCACAATGAGCAGTTCTTC. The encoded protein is CAISVTSHNEQFF.

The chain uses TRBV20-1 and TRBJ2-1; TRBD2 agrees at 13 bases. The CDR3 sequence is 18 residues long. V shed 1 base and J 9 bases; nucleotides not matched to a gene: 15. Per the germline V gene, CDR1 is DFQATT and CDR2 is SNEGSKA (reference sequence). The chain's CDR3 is CSARGLLAGGDLGSEQFF. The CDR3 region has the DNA TGCAGTGCTAGAGGGCTACTAGCGGGAGGGGACTTGGGGAGTGAGCAGTTCTTC.

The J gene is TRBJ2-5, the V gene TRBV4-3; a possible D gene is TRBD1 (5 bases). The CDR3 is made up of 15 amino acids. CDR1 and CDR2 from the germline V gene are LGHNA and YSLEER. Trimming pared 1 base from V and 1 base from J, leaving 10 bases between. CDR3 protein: CASSQGFDSQETQYF. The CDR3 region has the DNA TGCGCCAGCAGCCAAGGGTTCGACAGCCAAGAGACCCAGTACTTC.

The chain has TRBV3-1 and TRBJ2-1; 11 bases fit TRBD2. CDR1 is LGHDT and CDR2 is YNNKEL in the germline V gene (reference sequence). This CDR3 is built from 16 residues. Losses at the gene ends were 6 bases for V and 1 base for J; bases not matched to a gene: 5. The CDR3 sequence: CASRISGRGSYNEQFF. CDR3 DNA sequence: TGTGCCAGCAGGATTAGCGGGAGGGGGTCCTACAATGAGCAGTTCTTC.

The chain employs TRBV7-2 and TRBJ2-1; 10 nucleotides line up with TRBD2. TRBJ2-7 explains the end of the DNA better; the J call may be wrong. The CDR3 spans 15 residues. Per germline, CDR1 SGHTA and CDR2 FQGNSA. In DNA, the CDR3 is TGTGCCAGCAGCCCCAGCGGGGGGGTCTACAATGAGCAGTACTTC. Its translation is CASSPSGGVYNEQYF.

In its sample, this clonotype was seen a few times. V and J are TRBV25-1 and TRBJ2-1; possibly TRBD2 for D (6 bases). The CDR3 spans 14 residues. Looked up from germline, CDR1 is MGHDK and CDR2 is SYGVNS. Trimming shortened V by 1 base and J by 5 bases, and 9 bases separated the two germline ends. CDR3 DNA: TGTGCCAGCAGTGAATCCCCGGGGGACAATGAGCAGTTCTTC. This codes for CASSESPGDNEQFF.

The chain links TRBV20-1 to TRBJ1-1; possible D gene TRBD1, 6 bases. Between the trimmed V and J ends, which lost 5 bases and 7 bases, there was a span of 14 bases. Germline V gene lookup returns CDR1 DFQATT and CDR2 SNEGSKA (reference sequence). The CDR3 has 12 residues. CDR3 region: CSALRGIGEAFF. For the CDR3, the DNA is TGCAGTGCTCTCAGGGGTATAGGTGAAGCTTTCTTT.

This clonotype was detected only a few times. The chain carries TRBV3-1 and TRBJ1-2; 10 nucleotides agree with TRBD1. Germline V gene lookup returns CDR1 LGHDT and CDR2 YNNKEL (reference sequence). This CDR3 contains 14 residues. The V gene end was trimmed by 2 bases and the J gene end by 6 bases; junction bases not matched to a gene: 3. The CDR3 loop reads CASSQPGQGNGYTF. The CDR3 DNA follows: TGTGCCAGCAGCCAACCGGGACAGGGGAATGGCTACACCTTC.

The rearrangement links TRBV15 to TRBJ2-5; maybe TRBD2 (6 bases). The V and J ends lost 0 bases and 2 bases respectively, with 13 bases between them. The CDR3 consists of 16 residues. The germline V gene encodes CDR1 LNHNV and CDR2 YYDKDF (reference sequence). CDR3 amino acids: CATSRDRRGAQETQYF. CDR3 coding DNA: TGTGCCACCAGCAGAGATCGGCGGGGAGCTCAAGAGACCCAGTACTTC.

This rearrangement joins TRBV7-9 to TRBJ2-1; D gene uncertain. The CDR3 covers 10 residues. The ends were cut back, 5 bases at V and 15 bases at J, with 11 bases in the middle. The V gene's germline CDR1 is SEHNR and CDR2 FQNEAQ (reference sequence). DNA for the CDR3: TGTGCCAGCAGCGGGCAGGTTGGGTTCTTC. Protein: CASSGQVGFF. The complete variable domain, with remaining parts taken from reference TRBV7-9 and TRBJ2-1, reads DTGVSQNPRHKITKRGQNVTFRCDPISEHNRLYWYRQTLGQGPEFLTYFQNEAQLEKSRLLSDRFSAERPKGSFSTLEIQRTEQGDSAMYLCASSGQVGFFGPGTRLTVL.

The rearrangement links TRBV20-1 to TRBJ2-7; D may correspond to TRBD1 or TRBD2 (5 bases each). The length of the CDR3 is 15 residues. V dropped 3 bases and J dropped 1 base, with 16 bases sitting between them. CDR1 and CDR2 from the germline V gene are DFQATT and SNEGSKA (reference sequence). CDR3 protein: CSARGEGPASYEQYF. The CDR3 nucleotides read TGCAGTGCTAGGGGGGAAGGGCCAGCTTCCTACGAGCAGTACTTC.

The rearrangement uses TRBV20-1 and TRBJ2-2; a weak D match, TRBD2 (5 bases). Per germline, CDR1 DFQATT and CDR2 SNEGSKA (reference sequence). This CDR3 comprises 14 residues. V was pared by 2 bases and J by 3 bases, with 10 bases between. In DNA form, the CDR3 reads TGCAGTGCTAGACCGGAGGAATACACCGGGGAGCTGTTTTTT. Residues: CSARPEEYTGELFF.

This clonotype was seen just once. CDR3 DNA: TGCGCCAGCAGCCAAGATAAGGCGGGCTCAATAGCCAAAAACATTCAGTACTTC. This sequence encodes CASSQDKAGSIAKNIQYF. This chain connects TRBV4-3 to TRBJ2-4; D possibly corresponds to TRBD2 (5 bases). This CDR3 spans 18 amino acids. V was pared by 0 bases and J by 0 bases, with 15 bases between. Germline V CDR1 and CDR2: LGHNA, YSLEER.

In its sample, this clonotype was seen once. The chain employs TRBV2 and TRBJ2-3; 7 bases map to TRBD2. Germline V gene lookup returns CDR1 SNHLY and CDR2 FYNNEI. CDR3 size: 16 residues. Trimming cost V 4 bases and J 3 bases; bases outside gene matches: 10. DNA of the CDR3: TGTGCCAGCAGTGTTCCTCGCGGGAGTGAAACAGATACGCAGTATTTT. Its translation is CASSVPRGSETDTQYF.

The CDR3 DNA sequence: TGCAGTGCTGCTGGCGGGAGGGGGTACGAGCAGTACTTC. Translated: CSAAGGRGYEQYF. J is TRBJ2-5 and V is TRBV20-1; 9 bases are shared with TRBD2. The closer fit of TRBJ2-7 to the DNA end suggests the J call may be wrong. The germline V gene encodes CDR1 DFQATT and CDR2 SNEGSKA (reference sequence). The CDR3 contains 13 residues.

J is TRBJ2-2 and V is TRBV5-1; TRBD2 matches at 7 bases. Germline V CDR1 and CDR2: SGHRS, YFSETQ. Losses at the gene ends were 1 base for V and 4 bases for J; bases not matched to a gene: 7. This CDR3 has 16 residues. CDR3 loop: CASSLRGSDGTGELFF. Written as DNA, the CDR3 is TGCGCCAGCAGCTTGCGCGGGAGCGACGGCACCGGGGAGCTGTTTTTT. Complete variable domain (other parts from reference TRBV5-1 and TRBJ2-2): KAGVTQTPRYLIKTRGQQVTLSCSPISGHRSVSWYQQTPGQGLQFLFEYFSETQRNKGNFPGRFSGRQFSNSRSEMNVSTLELGDSALYLCASSLRGSDGTGELFFGEGSRLTVL.

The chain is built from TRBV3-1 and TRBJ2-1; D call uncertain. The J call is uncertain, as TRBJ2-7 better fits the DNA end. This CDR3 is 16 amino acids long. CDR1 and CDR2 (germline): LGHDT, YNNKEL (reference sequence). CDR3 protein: CASSQGRPQNHYEQYF. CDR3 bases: TGTGCCAGCAGCCAAGGTAGACCCCAGAACCATTACGAGCAGTACTTC.

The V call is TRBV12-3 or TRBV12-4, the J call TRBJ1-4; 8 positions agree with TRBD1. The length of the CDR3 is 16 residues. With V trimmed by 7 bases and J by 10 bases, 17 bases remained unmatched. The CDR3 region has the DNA TGTGCCAGCACTCCCGGGACCCAGGGGGCGGTGGGAAAACTGTTTTTT. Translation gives CASTPGTQGAVGKLFF.

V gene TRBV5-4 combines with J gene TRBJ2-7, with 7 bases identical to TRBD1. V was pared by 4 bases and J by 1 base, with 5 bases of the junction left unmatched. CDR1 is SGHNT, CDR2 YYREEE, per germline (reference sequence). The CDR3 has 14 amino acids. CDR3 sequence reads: CASSVTGESYEQYF. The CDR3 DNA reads TGTGCCAGCAGCGTTACAGGGGAGTCCTACGAGCAGTACTTC.

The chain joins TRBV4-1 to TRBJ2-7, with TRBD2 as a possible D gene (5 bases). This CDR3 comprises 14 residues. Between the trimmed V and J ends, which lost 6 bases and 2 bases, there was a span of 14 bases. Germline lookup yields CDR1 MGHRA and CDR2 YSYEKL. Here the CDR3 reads CASSHSLAPYEQYF. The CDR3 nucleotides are TGCGCCAGCAGTCATAGCCTAGCCCCCTACGAGCAGTACTTC.

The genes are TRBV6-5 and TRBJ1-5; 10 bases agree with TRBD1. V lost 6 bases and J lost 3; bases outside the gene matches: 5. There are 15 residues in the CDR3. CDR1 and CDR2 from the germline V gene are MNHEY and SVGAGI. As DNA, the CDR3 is TGTGCCAGCAGACGGGGACAGGGGAACAATCAGCCCCAGCATTTT. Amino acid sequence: CASRRGQGNNQPQHF.